The sequence of this T cell receptor (beta chain) was determined in a study of T-cell memory formation after mild COVID-19 (dated by TCRdb to the early 2020s). Notes on the research overall: Most TCR sequence clusters were specific to one of the two donors. Longitudinal TCRalpha and TCRbeta repertoire sequencing tracked T-cell clones expanding and contracting after mild COVID-19 in a couple of donors. The cohort was made up of two young adult volunteers, one female and one male, who were previously healthy.

Study-wide conclusions, independent of this receptor: Clones contracting from day 15 to 85 had balanced CD4/CD8 phenotypes, while a second wave expanding from day 15 to 37 was biased towards CD4+. The study included only a couple of mild cases, and larger cohorts that include severe cases with pre-infection samples were judged to be necessary. Some responding clones were detected in pre-infection memory, which suggested that pre-existing cross-reactive memory T cells had joined the SARS-CoV-2 response. SARS-CoV-2 specificity of the second-wave clones peaking on day 37 was not confirmed. Contracting CD4+ clones turned up mainly in the CM and EM memory subsets, whereas EMRA was where CD8+ clones were enriched.

As regards this clonotype: What this receptor recognizes is not known. Base qualities are not recorded, but no much larger clone differs from it by a single base.

PBMCs were isolated by Ficoll-Paque density gradient centrifugation. Sequenced on an Illumina NovaSeq 6000. TCRalpha and TCRbeta cDNA libraries were built by 5'RACE with constant-segment primers, adding sample barcodes and unique molecular identifiers. RNA was extracted from every sample with Trizol reagent. Libraries were amplified in two PCR steps, with a second sample barcode and Illumina TruSeq adapters added in the second step. The libraries were sequenced on an Illumina NovaSeq using 2 x 150 bp paired-end reads. Turning to the authors' computational methods: Demultiplexing of reads and collapsing into UMI-guided consensus sequences were performed with migec v1.2.7. Using mixcr v2.1.11, the UMI consensuses were aligned to TRA and TRB V and J templates and assembled into clonotypes. A clonotype was counted as expanded or contracted only if both edgeR and NoisET called the change significant, with noise models trained on biological replicates. For edgeR calls, a false discovery rate-adjusted p below 0.01 and a log2 fold-change threshold of 1 were applied. As an exploratory analysis of dynamics, max-normalized trajectories of the 1000 most abundant clonotypes were examined with PCA combined with hierarchical clustering. The CD4 or CD8 phenotype of responding clones was assigned using the separately sequenced CD4+ and CD8+ repertoires. The raw public reads went through TCRdb reprocessing: fastp at Q25, MiXCR clone calling, in-frame beta chains kept. Every entry covers one CDR3 protein and lists the most common genes and DNA from its rows. The V and J calls and clone size come from TCRdb's table, not from the authors' own analysis. The sample data list about 350,000 distinct CDR3 sequences, and roughly 13% of these were observed just once. About 24% of the sample lies in the top ten.

This clonotype was sampled from a man younger than 35 who had mild COVID-19 (a few samples of this study predate the infection). The sample titles of this study are shuffled in the database, so cell type and time point are left out; the donor was told from shared clones. The sequencing input was PBMCs or a T cell subset sorted from them (not recorded which).

The CDR3 region: CASSLSSVEQFF. The DNA is as follows: TGTGCCAGCAGCTTATCTTCAGTTGAGCAGTTCTTC. This receptor chain uses TRBV11-1 and TRBJ2-1; the D gene lacks a confident call. The germline V gene (reference sequence) gives CDR1 as SGHAT and CDR2 as FQDESV. V is pared back by 2 bases and J by 9 bases, with 8 bases lying between the germline termini. Inclusive of the bounding cysteine and phenylalanine, the CDR3 is 12 residues long. The CDR3 DNA has 36 bases and is translated from base 1.